This T cell receptor (beta chain) was captured by sequencing in a study of cytomegalovirus exposure and HLA in healthy donors. The overall study: Earlier, fewer than 130 million unique TCR beta sequences were recovered from roughly 180 million T cells by an analysis. An early release of data contained approximately 85 million unique TCRs, which came from HLA-typed donors. The study, taken as a whole, reports: For TCR beta chains, V- and J-gene trimming was later linked to a missense DCLRE1C variant. One cluster of highly shared sequence variants probably arose as a sequencing artifact.

About this clone: Its target is unknown.

CDR1 and CDR2 from the germline V gene are SGDLS and YYNGEE. The CDR3 runs 14 residues. The ends lost 2 bases at V and 6 bases at J; junction bases unmatched: 3. The PCR was carried out with 60 Vbeta primers and 13 Jbeta primers. Using immunoSEQ multiplex PCR, the repertoire was profiled, and TCRdb retains in-frame clones only, with some absent. The data contain 75,000 to 90,000 clones, about three quarters of them singletons. This clonotype was obtained from a woman aged 40 to 55 in good health and CMV-seropositive. Sequenced input: PBMCs. The J gene is TRBJ2-3, the V gene TRBV9; TRBD1 aligns across 10 bases. CDR3 sequence reads: CASSVLTGGDTQYF. CDR3 sequence (DNA): TGTGCCAGCAGCGTCCTGACAGGGGGCGATACGCAGTATTTT.